This TCR beta chain derives from a study of CD8 T cells in Susac syndrome. Random hexamers were used to reverse transcribe roughly 0.5 to 1 ug of RNA. TCRdb called the immunoSEQ multiplex PCR reads again in MiXCR, with one record for every CDR3 protein. The sample holds approximately 170,000 distinct CDR3 sequences, around 94% seen once. TEMRA cells were FACS-enriched, while CD8+ and CD4+ T cells were negatively isolated. The germline V gene encodes CDR1 SQVTM and CDR2 ANQGSEA. After removal of 6 bases from V and 1 base from J, the junction contained 6 bases not matched to a gene. The CDR3 runs 14 residues.

The source of this sequence is a human donor with multiple sclerosis. This sequence joins TRBV29-1 and TRBJ2-3; 8 bases match TRBD1. Sequenced input: CD4+ T cells from PBMCs. CDR3 DNA sequence: TGCAGCGTGGGAGACAGGGGCGGCACAGATACGCAGTATTTT. Its translation: CSVGDRGGTDTQYF.